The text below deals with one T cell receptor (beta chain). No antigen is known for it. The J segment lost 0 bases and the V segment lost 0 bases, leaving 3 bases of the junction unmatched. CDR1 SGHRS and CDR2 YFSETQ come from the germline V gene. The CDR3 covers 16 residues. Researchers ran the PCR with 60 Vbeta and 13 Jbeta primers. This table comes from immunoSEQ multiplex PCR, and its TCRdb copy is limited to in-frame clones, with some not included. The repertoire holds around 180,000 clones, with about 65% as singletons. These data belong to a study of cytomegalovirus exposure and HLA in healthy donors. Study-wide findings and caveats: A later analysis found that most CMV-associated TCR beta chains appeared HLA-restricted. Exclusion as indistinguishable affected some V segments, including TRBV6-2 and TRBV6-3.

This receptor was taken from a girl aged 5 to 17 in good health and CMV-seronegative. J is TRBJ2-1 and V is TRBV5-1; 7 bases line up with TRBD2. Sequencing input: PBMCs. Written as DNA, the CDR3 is TGCGCCAGCAGCTTGGGTCCTAGCGGCTCCTACAATGAGCAGTTCTTC. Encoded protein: CASSLGPSGSYNEQFF.